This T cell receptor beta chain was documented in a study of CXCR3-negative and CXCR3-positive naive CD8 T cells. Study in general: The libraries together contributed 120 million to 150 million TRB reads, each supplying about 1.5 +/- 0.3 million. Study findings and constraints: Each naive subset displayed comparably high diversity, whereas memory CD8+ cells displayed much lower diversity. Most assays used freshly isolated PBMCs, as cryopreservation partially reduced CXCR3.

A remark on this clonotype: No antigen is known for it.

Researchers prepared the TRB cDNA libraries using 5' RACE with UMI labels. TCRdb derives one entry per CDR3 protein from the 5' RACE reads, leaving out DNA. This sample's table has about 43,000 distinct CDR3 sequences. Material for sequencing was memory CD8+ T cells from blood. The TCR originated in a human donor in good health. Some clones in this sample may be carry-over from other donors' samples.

The CDR3 loop is CASSQVGAYEQYF. This chain uses TRBV14 with TRBJ2-7; TCRdb calls TRBD1, which cannot be checked without DNA. The CDR3 extends over 13 amino acids. Germline CDR1 and CDR2: SGHDN and FVKESK. The full variable domain, its missing parts supplied by reference TRBV14 and TRBJ2-7, is EAGVTQFPSHSVIEKGQTVTLRCDPISGHDNLYWYRRVMGKEIKFLLHFVKESKQDESGMPNNRFLAERTGGTYSTLKVQPAELEDSGVYFCASSQVGAYEQYFGPGTRLTVT.